This TCR beta chain was identified during a study of blood T cell repertoires in COVID-19. The data were produced by immunoSEQ multiplex PCR, yet TCRdb's version contains in-frame clones alone and is incomplete. The sample records about 120,000 clones, 86% being singletons. This CDR3 comprises 13 residues. The V end was cut by 5 bases, the J end by 6 bases, with 16 bases between. Germline V lookup: CDR1 GTSNPN, CDR2 SVGIG (reference sequence). The chain uses TRBV30 and TRBJ1-2; maybe TRBD1 (6 bases). The TCR sequence derives from a man aged 40-49 years with acute or convalescent COVID-19. The source material was peripheral blood. CDR3 sequence: CAWGVSGENGYTF. Written as DNA, the CDR3 is TGTGCCTGGGGGGTCTCAGGGGAAAATGGCTACACCTTC. Full variable domain (missing parts from reference TRBV30 and TRBJ1-2): SQTIHQWPATLVQPVGSPLSLECTVEGTSNPNLYWYRQAAGRGLQLLFYSVGIGQISSEVPQNLSASRPQDRQFILSSKKLLLSDSGFYLCAWGVSGENGYTFGSGTRLTVV.